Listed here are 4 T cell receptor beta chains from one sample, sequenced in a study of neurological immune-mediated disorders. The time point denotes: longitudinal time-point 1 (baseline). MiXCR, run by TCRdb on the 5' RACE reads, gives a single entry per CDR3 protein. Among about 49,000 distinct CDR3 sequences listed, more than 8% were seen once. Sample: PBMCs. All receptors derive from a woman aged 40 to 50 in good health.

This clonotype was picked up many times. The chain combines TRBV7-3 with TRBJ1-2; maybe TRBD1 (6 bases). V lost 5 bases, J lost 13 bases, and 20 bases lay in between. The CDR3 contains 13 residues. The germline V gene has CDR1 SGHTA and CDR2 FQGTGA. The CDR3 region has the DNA TGTGCCAGCAGCCCAGGGGAGGGATCTGGATTCACCTTC. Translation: CASSPGEGSGFTF.

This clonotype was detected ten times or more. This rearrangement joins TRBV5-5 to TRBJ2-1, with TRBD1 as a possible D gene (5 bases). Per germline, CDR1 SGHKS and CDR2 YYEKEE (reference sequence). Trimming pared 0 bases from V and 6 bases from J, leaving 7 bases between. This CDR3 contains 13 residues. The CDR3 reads CASSLDQGNEQFF. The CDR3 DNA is TGTGCCAGCAGCTTGGATCAGGGCAATGAGCAGTTCTTC.

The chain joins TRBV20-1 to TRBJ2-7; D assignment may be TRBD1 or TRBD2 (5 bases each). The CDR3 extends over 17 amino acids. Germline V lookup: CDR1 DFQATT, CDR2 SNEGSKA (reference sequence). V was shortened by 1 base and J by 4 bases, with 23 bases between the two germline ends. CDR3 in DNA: TGCAGTGCTAGAGCAGCAGGGAGATTACGACACCTATACGAGCAGTACTTC. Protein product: CSARAAGRLRHLYEQYF.

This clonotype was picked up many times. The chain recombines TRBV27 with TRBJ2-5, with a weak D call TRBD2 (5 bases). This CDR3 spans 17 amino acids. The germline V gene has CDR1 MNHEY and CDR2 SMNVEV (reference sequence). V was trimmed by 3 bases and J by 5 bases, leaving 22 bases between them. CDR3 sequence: CASSFHGKVLGMETQYF. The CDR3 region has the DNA TGTGCCAGCAGTTTCCACGGGAAAGTCCTGGGGATGGAGACCCAGTACTTC.